The next 18 T cell receptor beta chains were all read from a single sample in a study of T cell responses to AZD1222 COVID-19 vaccine. Data came from immunoSEQ multiplex PCR; TCRdb stores just in-frame clones and leaves some out. The sample contains 150,000 to 200,000 clones, approximately 92% of which appear only once. The sample in question was peripheral blood, obtained 28 days after the second dose of the MenACWY control vaccine. All receptors derive from an adult who received the MenACWY meningococcal vaccine as a control.

J is TRBJ1-2 and V is TRBV6-6, with a tentative D call TRBD1 (6 bases). Per germline, CDR1 MNHNY and CDR2 SVGAGI (reference sequence). V was shortened by 0 bases and J by 12 bases, with 11 bases between the two germline ends. The CDR3 covers 12 residues. The chain's CDR3 is CASSYSKQGNTF. The CDR3, as DNA: TGTGCCAGCAGTTACTCGAAGCAGGGGAACACCTTC.

V gene TRBV19 combines with J gene TRBJ1-6; maybe TRBD1 (6 bases). The CDR3 covers 15 residues. Germline V gene lookup returns CDR1 LNHDA and CDR2 SQIVND (reference sequence). Trimming took 6 bases from V and 7 from J, leaving 16 bases between them. Here the CDR3 reads CASRDSLQRNSPLHF. DNA of the CDR3: TGTGCCAGTAGGGACAGCCTCCAAAGGAATTCACCCCTCCACTTT.

The V gene is TRBV9, the J gene TRBJ2-7; the D call may be TRBD1 or TRBD2 (5 bases each). CDR3 length equals 15 residues. Germline V gene lookup returns CDR1 SGDLS and CDR2 YYNGEE. V lost 3 bases to trimming and J lost 2 bases, with 15 bases between them. The CDR3 bases are TGTGCCAGCAGCGCCGGGACCCCCGGACCCTACGAGCAGTACTTC. Protein: CASSAGTPGPYEQYF.

The genes are TRBV24-1 and TRBJ2-2, with 7 nucleotides matching TRBD1. Trimming took 8 bases from V and 5 from J; bases not matched to a gene: 4. CDR3 length: 13 amino acids. Germline CDR1 and CDR2: KGHDR and SFDVKD. The CDR3 reads CATKKGATGELFF. The DNA for the CDR3 is TGTGCCACCAAGAAGGGGGCGACCGGGGAGCTGTTTTTT.

This clone has only a few counts. This chain joins TRBV28 and TRBJ1-6, with 7 bases identical to TRBD1. Per germline, CDR1 MDHEN and CDR2 SYDVKM. With 8 bases clipped from V and 5 bases from J, the junction kept 18 bases outside the gene matches. This CDR3 is built from 18 residues. CDR3 nucleotide sequence: TGTGCCAGCCAAGGTATAGGACACCGGACAGGCAATAATTCACCCCTCCACTTT. It translates to CASQGIGHRTGNNSPLHF.

The rearrangement joins TRBV6-6 to TRBJ1-3; D perhaps matches TRBD1 (5 bases). The V end lost 2 bases, the J end lost 0 bases, and 11 bases lay between the germline ends. The CDR3 covers 16 residues. Germline assignment: CDR1 MNHNY and CDR2 SVGAGI (reference sequence). The CDR3 DNA is TGTGCCAGCAGTTACCTCGGGGACCCCTCTGGAAACACCATATATTTT. This encodes CASSYLGDPSGNTIYF.

This chain joins TRBV5-6 and TRBJ1-2; 7 bases fit TRBD1. Germline CDR1 is SGHDT and CDR2 is YYEEEE. J was trimmed by 5 bases and V by 2 bases; bases with no gene match: 6. The CDR3 is 14 residues long. CDR3 DNA sequence: TGTGCCAGCAGCTTAAGGACAGGAAGATATGGCTACACCTTC. It specifies CASSLRTGRYGYTF.

Note on this clone: The sample contains more than one DNA sequence encoding this CDR3. The chain recombines TRBV28 with TRBJ1-1; D possibly corresponds to TRBD1 (5 bases). Trimming removed 3 bases from V and 5 bases from J, with 10 bases in between. Germline-derived CDR1 and CDR2 are MDHEN and SYDVKM. This CDR3 comprises 13 residues. CDR3 nucleotide sequence: TGTGCCAGCAGTTTCAGGGTTGGGACTGAAGCTTTCTTT. Encoded protein: CASSFRVGTEAFF. Full variable domain (rest looked up from reference TRBV28 and TRBJ1-1): DVKVTQSSRYLVKRTGEKVFLECVQDMDHENMFWYRQDPGLGLRLIYFSYDVKMKEKGDIPEGYSVSREKKERFSLILESASTNQTSMYLCASSFRVGTEAFFGQGTRLTVV.

The V and J genes are TRBV5-4 and TRBJ2-2, with 9 positions matching TRBD1. In germline, CDR1 is SGHNT, CDR2 YYREEE (reference sequence). The CDR3 has 16 amino acids. Trimming at V came to 4 bases and at J to 4 bases, leaving 8 bases not matched to a gene. The DNA for the CDR3 is TGTGCCAGCAGCCCCCCGGGGACAGGGACCACCGGGGAGCTGTTTTTT. It is translated as CASSPPGTGTTGELFF.

This chain connects TRBV2 to TRBJ2-7; TRBD2 matches at 8 bases. The CDR3 covers 13 residues. The germline V gene has CDR1 SNHLY and CDR2 FYNNEI. Losses at the gene ends were 9 bases for V and 6 bases for J; bases not matched to a gene: 10. Here the CDR3 reads CASGRGAFSEQYF. The CDR3 coding sequence is TGTGCCAGTGGGCGGGGGGCGTTTAGCGAGCAGTACTTC.

The V call is TRBV5-4, the J call TRBJ1-1; perhaps TRBD1 as D (5 bases). Germline V gene sequence: CDR1 SGHNT, CDR2 YYREEE (reference sequence). Trimming left V 2 bases short and J 0 bases short, with 8 bases between. The length of the CDR3 is 14 residues. The CDR3: CASSFRAMNTEAFF. CDR3 DNA: TGTGCCAGCAGCTTCAGGGCCATGAACACTGAAGCTTTCTTT.

The J gene is TRBJ2-1, the V gene TRBV10-1; D possibly corresponds to TRBD1 (5 bases). The CDR3 contains 15 residues. Germline lookup yields CDR1 WNHNN and CDR2 SYGVQD (reference sequence). V lost 2 bases and J lost 0, with 8 bases in between. CDR3 coding DNA: TGCGCCAGCAGTGAGGACAGCAGCTCCTACAATGAGCAGTTCTTC. It is translated as CASSEDSSSYNEQFF.

The CDR3 DNA follows: TGTGCCAGCAGTAGTCTTGGACAGGGGAATCAGCCCCAGCATTTT. Its translation: CASSSLGQGNQPQHF. J is TRBJ1-5 and V is TRBV25-1, with 9 bases lining up with TRBD1. The CDR3 runs to 15 residues. Germline loops: CDR1 MGHDK, CDR2 SYGVNS. Trimming removed 5 bases from V and 4 bases from J; junction bases left unmatched: 6.

CDR3 DNA sequence: TGTGCCAGCAGTTTAAACAGGGATTTCGTGAACACTGAAGCTTTCTTT. It codes for CASSLNRDFVNTEAFF. The chain joins TRBV27 to TRBJ1-1, with a tentative D call TRBD1 (6 bases). The CDR3 runs to 16 residues. Trimming shortened V by 2 bases and J by 0 bases, and 13 bases separated the two germline ends. The germline CDR1 and CDR2 sequences are MNHEY and SMNVEV (reference sequence).

This chain joins TRBV19 and TRBJ2-3; TRBD2 might be the D (7 bases). The CDR3 sequence is 15 residues long. CDR1 LNHDA and CDR2 SQIVND come from the germline V gene (reference sequence). Trimming stripped 6 bases from V and 3 bases from J, with 16 bases between. CDR3 loop: CASRRLGGRTDTQYF. CDR3 coding DNA: TGTGCCAGTAGGCGGCTCGGGGGGCGGACAGATACGCAGTATTTT.

The chain uses TRBV11-1 and TRBJ1-1; D ambiguous. V lost 4 bases and J lost 3, with 15 bases in between. CDR3 size: 15 residues. Germline loops: CDR1 SGHAT, CDR2 FQDESV (reference sequence). The CDR3 loop is CASSSREGGYTEAFF. CDR3 sequence (DNA): TGTGCCAGCAGCTCCCGCGAGGGAGGGTACACTGAAGCTTTCTTT. Filled out from reference TRBV11-1 and TRBJ1-1, the complete variable domain reads EAEVAQSPRYKITEKSQAVAFWCDPISGHATLYWYRQILGQGPELLVQFQDESVVDDSQLPKDRFSAERLKGVDSTLKIQPAELGDSAMYLCASSSREGGYTEAFFGQGTRLTVV.

This chain uses TRBV18 with TRBJ2-1; D is undetermined. Germline assignment: CDR1 KGHSH and CDR2 LQKENI. This CDR3 has 14 residues. Trimming cost V 0 bases and J 6 bases, with 9 bases left between them. CDR3 coding DNA: TGTGCCAGCTCACCACCACCCCATGGCAATGAGCAGTTCTTC. Translated, it gives CASSPPPHGNEQFF.

This rearrangement joins TRBV11-2 to TRBJ1-2; D gene uncertain. V was shortened by 2 bases and J by 1 base, with 5 bases between the two germline ends. Germline-derived CDR1 and CDR2 are SGHAT and FQNNGV. This CDR3 region has 13 residues. CDR3 loop: CASSLISNYGYTF. The CDR3 DNA reads as TGTGCCAGCAGCTTAATAAGTAACTATGGCTACACCTTC.